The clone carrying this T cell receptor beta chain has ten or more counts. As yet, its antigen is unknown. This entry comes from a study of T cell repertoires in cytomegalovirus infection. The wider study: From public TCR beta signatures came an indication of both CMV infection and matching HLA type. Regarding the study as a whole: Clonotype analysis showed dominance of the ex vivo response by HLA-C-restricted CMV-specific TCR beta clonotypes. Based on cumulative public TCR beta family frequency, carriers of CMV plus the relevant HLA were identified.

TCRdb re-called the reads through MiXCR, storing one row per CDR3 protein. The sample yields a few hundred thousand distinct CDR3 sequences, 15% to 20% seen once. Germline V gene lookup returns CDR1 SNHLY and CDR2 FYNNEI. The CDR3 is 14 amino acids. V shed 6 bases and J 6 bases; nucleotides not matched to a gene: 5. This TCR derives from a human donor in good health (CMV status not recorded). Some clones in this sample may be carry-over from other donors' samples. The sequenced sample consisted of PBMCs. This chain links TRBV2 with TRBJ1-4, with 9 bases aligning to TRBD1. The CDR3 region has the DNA TGTGCCAGCAGGGTACAGGGGGCGTATGAAAAACTGTTTTTT. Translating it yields CASRVQGAYEKLFF.